This T cell receptor (beta chain) was sequenced in a study of OX40 agonist ivuxolimab in advanced cancers. Study-wide background: Of the participants, 40% had some prior anti-PD-1, anti-PD-L1 or anti-CTLA-4 therapy, which was allowed.

Per germline, CDR1 PRHDT and CDR2 FYEKMQ (reference sequence). The CDR3 has 12 amino acids. V was shortened by 5 bases and J by 8 bases, with 12 bases between the two germline ends. This clone was seen only once. Different DNA sequences within this sample yield the same CDR3. Method: immunoSEQ multiplex PCR; TCRdb's copy keeps in-frame clones and lacks some. The sample holds more than 25,000 clones; about four fifths are singletons and the top ten take roughly 28%. The genes are TRBV13 and TRBJ1-2; D uncertain. This TCR derives from an adult with an advanced solid tumor such as melanoma, head and neck, liver or kidney cancer. The sequences come from CD4+ or CD8+ T cells sorted from blood, collected in a trial of the OX40 agonist ivuxolimab. The CDR3, as DNA: TGTGCCAGCAGCCCGTTCGGAGGAGGCTACACCTTC. Translation gives CASSPFGGGYTF.